These 5 T cell receptor beta chains were all obtained from the same sample, sequenced in a study of human T cells and chemical hapten exposure. Each CDR3 protein is one row after TCRdb ran MiXCR on the RACE reads. The sample has some 350,000 distinct CDR3 sequences; 5.5% to 8% are singletons. As to time point: patch test 1, 2 weeks after DPC sensitization. Sample treatment: therapeutic diphenylcyclopropenone sensitization with weekly scalp DPC. The material sequenced was whole blood, taken in connection with sensitization to the hapten diphenylcyclopropenone (DPC). Receptors originate from a woman between 18 and 29 years old with alopecia areata. Some clones in this sample may be carry-over from other donors' samples.

The chain has TRBV2 and TRBJ1-3; no clear D gene. The germline CDR1 and CDR2 sequences are SNHLY and FYNNEI. The CDR3 has 15 residues. The germline V and J ends were trimmed by 5 bases and 0 bases, with 11 bases remaining between them. The CDR3 is CASSSGFRSGNTIYF. CDR3 nucleotide sequence: TGTGCCAGCAGTTCAGGTTTTCGCTCTGGAAACACCATATATTTT. Full variable domain (missing parts from reference TRBV2 and TRBJ1-3): EPEVTQTPSHQVTQMGQEVILRCVPISNHLYFYWYRQILGQKVEFLVSFYNNEISEKSEIFDDQFSVERPDGSNFTLKIRSTKLEDSAMYFCASSSGFRSGNTIYFGEGSWLTVV.

This clonotype has at least ten counts. The chain has TRBV7-9 and TRBJ1-6, with D tentatively TRBD1 (5 bases). Germline-derived CDR1 and CDR2 are SEHNR and FQNEAQ (reference sequence). The CDR3 runs to 15 residues. V was cut by 4 bases and J by 0 bases, with 7 bases left in between. CDR3 sequence: CASSSGGSYNSPLHF. The CDR3 region has the DNA TGTGCCAGCAGCTCCGGGGGCTCCTATAATTCACCCCTCCACTTT.

In its sample, this clonotype was seen a few times. V and J are TRBV7-2 and TRBJ2-5; 8 bases are a match to TRBD1. V lost 3 bases and J lost 2; bases outside the gene matches: 5. Germline V lookup: CDR1 SGHTA, CDR2 FQGNSA. This CDR3 is built from 15 residues. The CDR3 region has the DNA TGTGCCAGCAGCTTTCACTGGACAGGGCAAGAGACCCAGTACTTC. The encoded protein is CASSFHWTGQETQYF. Variable domain in full (rest from reference TRBV7-2 and TRBJ2-5): GAGVSQSPSNKVTEKGKDVELRCDPISGHTALYWYRQSLGQGLEFLIYFQGNSAPDKSGLPSDRFSAERTGGSVSTLTIQRTQQEDSAVYLCASSFHWTGQETQYFGPGTRLLVL.

This chain connects TRBV7-9 to TRBJ1-6; possibly TRBD1 for D (6 bases). CDR1 and CDR2 (germline): SEHNR, FQNEAQ (reference sequence). The V end lost 5 bases, the J end lost 5 bases, and 19 bases lay between the germline ends. The CDR3 has 17 residues. This CDR3 is CASSPPGAGEDNSPLHF. The DNA for the CDR3 is TGTGCCAGCAGCCCCCCGGGCGCAGGGGAAGATAATTCACCCCTCCACTTT.

Of note for this clonotype: This may be a read error, as it is one base from a much larger clone. The chain recombines TRBV6-2 or TRBV6-3 with TRBJ2-1; D may be TRBD1 (8 bases). The DNA matches TRBJ2-7 better at its end, which makes the J call doubtful. Germline values: CDR1 MNHEY, CDR2 SVGEGT. This CDR3 region has 15 residues. CDR3 DNA sequence: TGTGCCAGCAGACTCGGTACAGGGGGGGTCTATGAGCAGTACTTC. Residues: CASRLGTGGVYEQYF.